Listed below are T cell receptor beta chains from one sample, sequenced in a study of T cell responses to AZD1222 COVID-19 vaccine. The assay was immunoSEQ multiplex PCR, and TCRdb's table has in-frame clones only and misses some. The data hold 70,000 to 75,000 clones, with about 85% observed a single time. This specimen consisted of peripheral blood, obtained 28 days after the second AZD1222 dose. All receptors derive from an adult who received the AZD1222 COVID-19 vaccine. Each CDR3 is given with its conserved first and last residue. Each record gives: V gene, J gene, CDR3 protein.

TRBV28	TRBJ1-3	CASSLDRVISGNTIYF
TRBV7-9	TRBJ2-3	CASGEGDTQYF
TRBV7-8	TRBJ1-2	CASSENSLGVNYGYTF
TRBV5-4	TRBJ2-1	CASSTGTGAYNEQFF
TRBV18	TRBJ1-6	CASSPRTGSNNSPLHF
TRBV14	TRBJ1-3	CASSHRVTVGNTIYF
TRBV29-1	TRBJ2-1	CSVVSRTSDFSSYNEQFF
TRBV5-1	TRBJ2-2	CASSLEGRELFF
TRBV27	TRBJ2-7	CASSLGRQWTYEQYF
TRBV7-8	TRBJ1-5	CASSLEPLWVPNQPQHF
TRBV6-5	TRBJ1-5	CASSSQGGNQPQHF
TRBV6-5	TRBJ1-2	CASSYLDTVRYGYTF
TRBV10-1	TRBJ2-3	CPSRGQGEADTQYF
TRBV10-2	TRBJ2-3	CAAGSGTQYF
TRBV29-1	TRBJ1-1	CSVVGQGFGEAFF
TRBV2	TRBJ1-4	CASSRAGTVNEKLFF
TRBV15	TRBJ1-1	CATSSPGTAEAFF
TRBV4-3	TRBJ2-1	CASSQELLAGDIRFF
TRBV15	TRBJ2-1	CATSRDQLNNEQFF
TRBV28	TRBJ1-1	CASSFGVPRGTEAFF
TRBV5-1	TRBJ2-5	CASSTGTGGQETQYF
TRBV27	TRBJ1-5	CASSPRGSNQPQHF
TRBV12-5	TRBJ1-3	CASGPGQPGNTIYF
TRBV3-1/TRBV3-2	TRBJ2-1	CASSLERLAGGSPGNEQFF
TRBV18	TRBJ2-7	CASSPGTSDREQYF